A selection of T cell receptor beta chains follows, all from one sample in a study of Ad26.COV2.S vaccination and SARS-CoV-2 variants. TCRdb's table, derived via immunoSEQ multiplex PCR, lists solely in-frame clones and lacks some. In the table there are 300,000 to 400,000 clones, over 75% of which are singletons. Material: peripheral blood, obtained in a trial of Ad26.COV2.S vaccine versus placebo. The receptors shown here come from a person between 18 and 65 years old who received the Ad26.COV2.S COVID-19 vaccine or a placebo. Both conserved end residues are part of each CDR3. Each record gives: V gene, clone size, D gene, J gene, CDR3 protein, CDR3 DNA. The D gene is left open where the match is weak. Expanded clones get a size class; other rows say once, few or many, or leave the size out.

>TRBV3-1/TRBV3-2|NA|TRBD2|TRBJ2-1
CASSQAGLAAYNEQFF
TGTGCCAGCAGCCAAGCGGGACTAGCAGCCTACAATGAGCAGTTCTTC
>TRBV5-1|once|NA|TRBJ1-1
CASSYGPEAFF
TGCGCCAGCAGCTATGGACCTGAAGCTTTCTTT
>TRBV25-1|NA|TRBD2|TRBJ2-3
CASRLAGVTDTQYF
TGTGCCAGCAGGCTAGCGGGAGTCACAGATACGCAGTATTTT
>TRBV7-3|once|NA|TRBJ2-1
CASSVDAADYNEQFF
TGTGCCAGCAGCGTCGACGCAGCTGACTACAATGAGCAGTTCTTC
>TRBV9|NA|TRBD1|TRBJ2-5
CASSPGTGYETQYF
TGTGCCAGCAGCCCCGGGACAGGGTACGAGACCCAGTACTTC
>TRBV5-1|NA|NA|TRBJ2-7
CASSLALFYEQYF
TGCGCCAGCAGTTTAGCGCTTTTCTACGAGCAGTACTTC
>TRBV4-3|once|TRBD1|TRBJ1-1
CASSDRGGTEAFF
TGCGCCAGCAGTGACAGGGGCGGGACTGAAGCTTTCTTT
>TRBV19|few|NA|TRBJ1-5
CASSIDLGYQPQHF
TGTGCCAGTAGTATAGATCTAGGGTATCAGCCCCAGCATTTT
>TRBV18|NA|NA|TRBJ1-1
CASSRLRGTEAFF
TGTGCCAGCTCACGTCTTAGGGGCACTGAAGCTTTCTTT
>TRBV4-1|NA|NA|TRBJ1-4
CASSHPSGERATNEKLFF
TGCGCCAGCAGCCACCCGTCAGGGGAAAGGGCAACTAATGAAAAACTGTTTTTT
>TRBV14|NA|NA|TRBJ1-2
CASSQIQGWGYTF
TGTGCCAGCAGCCAGATACAGGGCTGGGGCTACACCTTC
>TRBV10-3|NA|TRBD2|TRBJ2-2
CAISTSGGNTGELFF
TGTGCCATCAGCACTAGCGGGGGGAACACCGGGGAGCTGTTTTTT
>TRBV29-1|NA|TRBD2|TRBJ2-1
CSVEEGIAGDNEQFF
TGCAGCGTTGAAGAAGGGATAGCGGGGGACAATGAGCAGTTCTTC
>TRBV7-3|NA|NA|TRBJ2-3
CASSPGAATDTQYF
TGTGCCAGCAGCCCCGGCGCTGCGACAGATACGCAGTATTTT
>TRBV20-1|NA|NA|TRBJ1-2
CSGNREGGYTF
TGCAGTGGTAACAGGGAGGGTGGCTACACCTTC
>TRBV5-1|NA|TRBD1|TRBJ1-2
CASSPDRDRLSYGYTF
TGCGCCAGCAGCCCAGACAGGGACCGCCTATCCTATGGCTACACCTTC
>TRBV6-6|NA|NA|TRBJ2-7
CASSSVTGNYEQYF
TGTGCCAGCAGTTCGGTTACAGGTAACTACGAGCAGTACTTC
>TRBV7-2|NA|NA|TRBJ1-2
CASSSASGTNGYTF
TGTGCCAGCAGCTCGGCGTCCGGGACAAATGGCTACACCTTC
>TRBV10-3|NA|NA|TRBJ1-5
CAISASPNQPQHF
TGTGCCATCAGTGCCAGCCCCAATCAGCCCCAGCATTTT